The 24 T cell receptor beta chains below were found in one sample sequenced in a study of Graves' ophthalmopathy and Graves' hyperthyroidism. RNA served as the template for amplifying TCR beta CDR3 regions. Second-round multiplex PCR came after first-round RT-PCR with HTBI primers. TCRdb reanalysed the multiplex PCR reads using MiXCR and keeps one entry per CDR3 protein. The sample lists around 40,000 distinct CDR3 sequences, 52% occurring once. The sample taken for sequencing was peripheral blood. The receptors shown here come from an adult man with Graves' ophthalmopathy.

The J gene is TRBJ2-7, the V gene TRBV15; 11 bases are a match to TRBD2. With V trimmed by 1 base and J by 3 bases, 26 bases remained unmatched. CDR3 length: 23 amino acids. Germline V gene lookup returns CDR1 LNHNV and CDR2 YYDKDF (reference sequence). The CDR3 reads CATSRGLPTRTRLAGQSGYEQYF. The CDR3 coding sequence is TGTGCCACCAGCAGAGGCCTCCCCACCAGAACTAGACTAGCGGGACAGTCTGGCTACGAGCAGTACTTC.

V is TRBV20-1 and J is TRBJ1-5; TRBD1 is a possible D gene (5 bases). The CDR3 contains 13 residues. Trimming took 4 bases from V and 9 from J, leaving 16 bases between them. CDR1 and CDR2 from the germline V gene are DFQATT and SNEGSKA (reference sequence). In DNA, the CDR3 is TGCAGTGCTATGACACCGGGGGAGGGGCCCCAGCATTTT. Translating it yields CSAMTPGEGPQHF.

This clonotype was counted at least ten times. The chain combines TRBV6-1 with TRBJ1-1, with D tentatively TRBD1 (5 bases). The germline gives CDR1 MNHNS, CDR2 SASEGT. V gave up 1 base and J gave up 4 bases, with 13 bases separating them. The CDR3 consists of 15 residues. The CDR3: CASSEDLGVTTEAFF. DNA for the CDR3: TGTGCCAGCAGTGAAGACCTAGGGGTCACCACTGAAGCTTTCTTT.

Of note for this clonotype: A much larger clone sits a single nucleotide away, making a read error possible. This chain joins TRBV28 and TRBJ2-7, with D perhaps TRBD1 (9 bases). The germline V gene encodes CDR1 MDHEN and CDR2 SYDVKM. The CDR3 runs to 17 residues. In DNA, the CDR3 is TGTGCCAGCGGAACAGGGGGCGCCTTAGCGGGAATCTACAAGCAGTACTTC. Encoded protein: CASGTGGALAGIYKQYF. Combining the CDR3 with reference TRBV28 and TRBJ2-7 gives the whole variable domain DVKVTQSSRYLVKRTGEKVFLECVQDMDHENMFWYRQDPGLGLRLIYFSYDVKMKEKGDIPEGYSVSREKKERFSLILESASTNQTSMYLCASGTGGALAGIYKQYFGPGTRLTVT.

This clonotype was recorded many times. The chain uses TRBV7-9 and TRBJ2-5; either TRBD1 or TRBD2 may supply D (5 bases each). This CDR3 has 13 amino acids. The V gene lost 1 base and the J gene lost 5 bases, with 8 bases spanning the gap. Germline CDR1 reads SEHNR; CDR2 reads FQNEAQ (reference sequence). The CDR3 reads CASSLVWGETQYF. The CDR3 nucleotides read TGTGCCAGCAGCTTAGTTTGGGGGGAGACCCAGTACTTC.

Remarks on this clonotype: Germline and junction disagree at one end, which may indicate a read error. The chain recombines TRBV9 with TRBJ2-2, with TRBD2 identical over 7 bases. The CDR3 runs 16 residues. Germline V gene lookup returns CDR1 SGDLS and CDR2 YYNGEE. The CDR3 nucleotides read TGTGCCAGCAGCTTAACAACTAGCGCCCAATTCGGGGAGCTGTTCTTT. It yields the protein CASSLTTSAQFGELFF.

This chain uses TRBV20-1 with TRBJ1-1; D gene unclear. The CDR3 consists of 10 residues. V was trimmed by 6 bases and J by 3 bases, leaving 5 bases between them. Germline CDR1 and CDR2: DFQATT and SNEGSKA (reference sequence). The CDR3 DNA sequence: TGCAGTGCAAGGCACACTGAAGCTTTCTTT. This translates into CSARHTEAFF.

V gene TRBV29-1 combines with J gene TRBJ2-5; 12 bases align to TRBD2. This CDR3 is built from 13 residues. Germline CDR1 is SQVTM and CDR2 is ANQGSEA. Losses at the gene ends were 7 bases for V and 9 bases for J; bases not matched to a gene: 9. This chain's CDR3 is CSGGLAGHWAQYF. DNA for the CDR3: TGCAGCGGCGGACTAGCGGGACACTGGGCCCAGTACTTC.

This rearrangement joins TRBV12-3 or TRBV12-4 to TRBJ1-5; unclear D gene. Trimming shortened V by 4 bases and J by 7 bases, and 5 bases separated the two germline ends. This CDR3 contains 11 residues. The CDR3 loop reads CASSSGQPQHF. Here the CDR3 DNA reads TGTGCCAGCAGTTCGGGACAGCCCCAGCATTTT.

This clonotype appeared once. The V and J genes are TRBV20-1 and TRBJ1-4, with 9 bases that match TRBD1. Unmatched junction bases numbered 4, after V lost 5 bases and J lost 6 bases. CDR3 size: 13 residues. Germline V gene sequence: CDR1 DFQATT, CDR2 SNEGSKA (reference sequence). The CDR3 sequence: CSAGGQGYEKLFF. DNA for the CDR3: TGCAGTGCTGGGGGACAGGGTTATGAAAAACTGTTTTTT.

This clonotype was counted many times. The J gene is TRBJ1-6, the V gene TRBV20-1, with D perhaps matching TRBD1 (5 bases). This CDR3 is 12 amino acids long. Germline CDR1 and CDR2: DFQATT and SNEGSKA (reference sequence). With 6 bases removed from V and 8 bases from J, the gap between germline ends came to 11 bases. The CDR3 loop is CSAPRGDSPLHF. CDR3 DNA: TGCAGTGCCCCACGGGGGGATTCACCCCTCCACTTT.

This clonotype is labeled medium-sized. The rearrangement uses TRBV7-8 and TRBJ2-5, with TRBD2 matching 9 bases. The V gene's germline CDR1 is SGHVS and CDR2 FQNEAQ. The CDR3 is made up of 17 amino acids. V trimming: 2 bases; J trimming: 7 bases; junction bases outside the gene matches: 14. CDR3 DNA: TGTGCCAGCAGCTTATCCGTGGGGCTAGCGGGATATGGGACCCAGTACTTC. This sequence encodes CASSLSVGLAGYGTQYF.

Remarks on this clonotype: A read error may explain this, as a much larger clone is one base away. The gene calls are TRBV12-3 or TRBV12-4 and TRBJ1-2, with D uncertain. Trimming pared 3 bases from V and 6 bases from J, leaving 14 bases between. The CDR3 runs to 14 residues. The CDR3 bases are TGTGCCAGCAGTTTTTCCAGCCTCGCAGATGGCTACACCTTC. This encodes CASSFSSLADGYTF.

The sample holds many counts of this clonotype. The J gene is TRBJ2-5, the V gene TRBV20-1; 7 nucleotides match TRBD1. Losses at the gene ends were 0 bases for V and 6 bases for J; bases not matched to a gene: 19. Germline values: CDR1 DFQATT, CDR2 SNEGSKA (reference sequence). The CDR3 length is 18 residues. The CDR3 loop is CSAREPPTDRGLGKTQYF. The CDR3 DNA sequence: TGCAGTGCTAGAGAGCCACCCACAGATAGGGGGCTGGGAAAGACCCAGTACTTC.

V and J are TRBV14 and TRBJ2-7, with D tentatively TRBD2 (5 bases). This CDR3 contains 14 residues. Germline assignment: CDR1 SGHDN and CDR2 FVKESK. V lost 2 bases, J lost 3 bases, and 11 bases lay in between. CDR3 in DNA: TGTGCCAGCAGCCAATGGGTTGGGAGCTACGAGCAGTACTTC. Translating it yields CASSQWVGSYEQYF. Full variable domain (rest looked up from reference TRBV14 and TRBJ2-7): EAGVTQFPSHSVIEKGQTVTLRCDPISGHDNLYWYRRVMGKEIKFLLHFVKESKQDESGMPNNRFLAERTGGTYSTLKVQPAELEDSGVYFCASSQWVGSYEQYFGPGTRLTVT.

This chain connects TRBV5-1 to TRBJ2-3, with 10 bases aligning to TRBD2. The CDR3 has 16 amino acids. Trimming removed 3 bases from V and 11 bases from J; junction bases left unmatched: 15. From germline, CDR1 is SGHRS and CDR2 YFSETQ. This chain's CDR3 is CASSSDLAGANNEQYF. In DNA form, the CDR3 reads TGCGCCAGCAGCTCGGACCTAGCGGGAGCTAACAATGAGCAGTATTTT.

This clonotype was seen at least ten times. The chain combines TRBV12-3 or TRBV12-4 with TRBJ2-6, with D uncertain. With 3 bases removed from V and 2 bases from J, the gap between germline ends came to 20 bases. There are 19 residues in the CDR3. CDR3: CASSFVPIVQYPGANVLTF. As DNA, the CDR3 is TGTGCCAGCAGTTTTGTCCCCATCGTACAGTATCCTGGGGCCAACGTCCTGACTTTC.

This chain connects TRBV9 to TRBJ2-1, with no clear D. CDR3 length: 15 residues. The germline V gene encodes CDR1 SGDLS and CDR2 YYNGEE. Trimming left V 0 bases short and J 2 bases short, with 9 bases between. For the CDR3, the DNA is TGTGCCAGCAGCGTAGGGCCAGAAACCTACAATGAGCAGTTCTTC. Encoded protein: CASSVGPETYNEQFF.

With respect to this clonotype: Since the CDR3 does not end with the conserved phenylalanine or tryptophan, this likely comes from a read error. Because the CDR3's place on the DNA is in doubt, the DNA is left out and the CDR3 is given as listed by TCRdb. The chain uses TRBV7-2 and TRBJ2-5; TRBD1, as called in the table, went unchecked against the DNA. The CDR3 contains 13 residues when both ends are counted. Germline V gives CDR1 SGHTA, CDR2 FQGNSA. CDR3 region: CASSRDRGETQYS.

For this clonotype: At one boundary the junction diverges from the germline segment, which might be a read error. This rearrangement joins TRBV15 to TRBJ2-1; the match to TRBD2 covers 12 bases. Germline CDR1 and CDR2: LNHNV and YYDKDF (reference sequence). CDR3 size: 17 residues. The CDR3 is CATRWLAGGARSNEQFF. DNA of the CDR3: TGTGCAACCAGGTGGCTAGCGGGGGGGGCCAGGAGCAATGAGCAGTTCTTC.

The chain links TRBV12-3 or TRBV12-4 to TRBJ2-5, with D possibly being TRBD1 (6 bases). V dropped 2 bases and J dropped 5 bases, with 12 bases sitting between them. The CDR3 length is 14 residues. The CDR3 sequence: CASSLPPGAETQYF. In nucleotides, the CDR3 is TGTGCCAGCAGTTTACCCCCAGGGGCGGAGACCCAGTACTTC.

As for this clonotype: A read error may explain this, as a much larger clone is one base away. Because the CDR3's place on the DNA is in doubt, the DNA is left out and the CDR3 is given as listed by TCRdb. The CDR3 loop reads CASRSGGQGYGCTF. The rearrangement uses TRBV6-2 or TRBV6-3 and TRBJ1-2; whether TRBD1, the table's D call, matches the DNA was not checked. The CDR3 spans 14 amino acids, including both terminal residues. Germline V lookup: CDR1 MNHEY, CDR2 SVGEGT.

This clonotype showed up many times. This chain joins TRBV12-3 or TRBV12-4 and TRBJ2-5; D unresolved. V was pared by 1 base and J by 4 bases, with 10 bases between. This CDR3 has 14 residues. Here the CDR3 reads CASSLGASTETQYF. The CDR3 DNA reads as TGTGCCAGCAGTTTAGGGGCTTCGACAGAGACCCAGTACTTC.

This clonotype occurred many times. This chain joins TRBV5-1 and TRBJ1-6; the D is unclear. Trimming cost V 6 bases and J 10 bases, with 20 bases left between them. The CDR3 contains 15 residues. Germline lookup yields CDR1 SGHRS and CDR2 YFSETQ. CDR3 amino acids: CASKRDRGPPSPLHF. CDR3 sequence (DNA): TGCGCCAGCAAGAGAGACCGAGGACCCCCGTCACCCCTCCACTTT.